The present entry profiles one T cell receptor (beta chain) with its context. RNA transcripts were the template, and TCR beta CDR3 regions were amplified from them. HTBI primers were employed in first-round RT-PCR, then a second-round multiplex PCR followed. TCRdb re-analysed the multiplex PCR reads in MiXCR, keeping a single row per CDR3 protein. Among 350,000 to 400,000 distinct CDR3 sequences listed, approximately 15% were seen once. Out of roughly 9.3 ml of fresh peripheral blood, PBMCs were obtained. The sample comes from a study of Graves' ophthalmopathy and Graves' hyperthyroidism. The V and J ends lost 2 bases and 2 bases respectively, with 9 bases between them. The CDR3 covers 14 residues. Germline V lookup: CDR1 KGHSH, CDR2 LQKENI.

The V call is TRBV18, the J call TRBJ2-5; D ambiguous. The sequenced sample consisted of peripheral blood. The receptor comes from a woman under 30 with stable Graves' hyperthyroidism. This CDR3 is CASSPSNGQETQYF. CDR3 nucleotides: TGTGCCAGCTCACCAAGTAACGGTCAAGAGACCCAGTACTTC.